This T cell receptor beta chain is from a study of blood T cell repertoires in COVID-19 (dated by TCRdb to the early 2020s). Some background on the complete study: Samples from collaborators originated in the United States, Italy and Spain and spanned both the acute and convalescent phases of COVID-19. The prospective study material was composed of cDNA or gDNA derived from T cells, B-cell-depleted T cells, or PBMCs. The dataset comprised deeply sampled blood TCRbeta repertoires from subjects exposed to, actively infected with, or recovered from COVID-19. The repertoires were released in a freely available public database intended as a resource for research on the immune response to SARS-CoV-2. The samples were drawn from the first 160 participants of the ongoing ImmuneRACE study and from over a thousand subjects provided by 6 global collaborators. The sample metadata nearly always contained a de-identified subject ID, COVID-19 status, age in years and sex. Where HLA class I and class II types were available, the types were taken from metadata supplied by the sample provider, not from assay-based typing.

CDR3 length: 14 amino acids, cysteine to phenylalanine. CDR3 DNA is the only sequence kept; it has 42 bases, read in frame from the first base. The germline V gene sets CDR1 to SGHAT and CDR2 to FQNNGV. Between the V and J ends, shortened by 5 bases and 4 bases respectively, the junction contains 14 bases. The full study reports these points: The quantity of clinical and demographic metadata differed by source and by participant and was supplied without curation.

A note on this clone: Its antigen is still unknown. One base away there is no much larger clone; base qualities are not given.

One collaborating source in Seattle enrolled patients during active infection and followed them longitudinally through the course of disease. Collaborating institutions collected whole blood in K2EDTA tubes following their own protocols. For TCRbeta analysis, collaborators shipped samples in one of three forms: frozen whole blood, isolated PBMCs, or DNA extracted from either of those sample types. The immunoSEQ Assay, a bias-controlled multiplex PCR, was used to amplify TCRbeta CDR3 regions from genomic DNA. The authors processed their data as follows. The number of nucleated cells in each sample was estimated by amplification of reference gene primers within the assay. Sequence reads were collapsed and filtered to measure the absolute abundance of every unique TCRbeta CDR3 rearrangement. For each sample, productive Simpson clonality was calculated as the square root of Simpson's diversity index over productive rearrangements. This is the immuneACCESS table as TCRdb keeps it, with only in-frame sequences that have V and J called. A part of the clones is gone; compared with another copy, unresolved V genes explain less than half, and the rest is unexplained. V, J and clone size were drawn from that table, and D and trimming were deduced from the DNA. The sample table contains fewer than 300,000 clones; only one count was recorded for about nine tenths of them. The ten largest clones represent roughly 2.3% of the sample.

The TCR sequence derives from a woman between 25 and 40 years old with COVID-19, enrolled during active disease. The rearranged segments are TRBV11-2 and TRBJ1-2, with the identity of the D gene unclear. The material sequenced was peripheral blood. CDR3 region: CASSRPSQTYGYTF. The DNA sequence is given as TGTGCCAGCAGCCGCCCCTCACAGACCTATGGCTACACCTTC.